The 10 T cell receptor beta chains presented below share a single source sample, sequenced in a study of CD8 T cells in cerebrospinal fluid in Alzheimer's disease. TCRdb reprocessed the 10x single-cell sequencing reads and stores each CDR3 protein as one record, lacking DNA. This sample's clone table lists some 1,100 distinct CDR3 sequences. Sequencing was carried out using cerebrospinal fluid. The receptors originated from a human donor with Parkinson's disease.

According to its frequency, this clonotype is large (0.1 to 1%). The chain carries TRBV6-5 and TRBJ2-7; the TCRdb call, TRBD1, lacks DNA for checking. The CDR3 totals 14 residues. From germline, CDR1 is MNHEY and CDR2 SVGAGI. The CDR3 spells CASSYSGTGDEQYF.

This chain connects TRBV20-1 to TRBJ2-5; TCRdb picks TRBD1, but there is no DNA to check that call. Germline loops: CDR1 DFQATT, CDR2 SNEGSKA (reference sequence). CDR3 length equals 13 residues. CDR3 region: CSALGGQGETQYF.

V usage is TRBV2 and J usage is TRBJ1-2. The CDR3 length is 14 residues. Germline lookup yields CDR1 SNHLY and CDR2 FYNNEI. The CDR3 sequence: CASSEGSFSYGYTF.

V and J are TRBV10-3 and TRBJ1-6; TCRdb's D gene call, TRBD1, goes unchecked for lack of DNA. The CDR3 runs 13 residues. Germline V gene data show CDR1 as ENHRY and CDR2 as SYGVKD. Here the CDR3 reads CAISRQTNSPLHF.

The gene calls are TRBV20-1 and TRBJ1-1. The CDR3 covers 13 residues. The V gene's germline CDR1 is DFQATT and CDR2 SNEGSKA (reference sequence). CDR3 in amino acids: CSASGSWDTEAFF.

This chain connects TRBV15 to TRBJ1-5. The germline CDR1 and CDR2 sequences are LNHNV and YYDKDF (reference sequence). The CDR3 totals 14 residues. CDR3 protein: CATSRGGVNQPQHF.

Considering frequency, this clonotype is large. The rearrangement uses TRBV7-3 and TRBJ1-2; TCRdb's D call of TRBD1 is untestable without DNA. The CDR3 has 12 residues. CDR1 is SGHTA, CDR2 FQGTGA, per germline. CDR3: CASSLTGDGYTF.

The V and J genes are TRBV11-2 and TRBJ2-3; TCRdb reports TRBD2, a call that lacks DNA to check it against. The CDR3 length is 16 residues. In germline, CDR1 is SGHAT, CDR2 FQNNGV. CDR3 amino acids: CASTSTAGGGMGTQYF.

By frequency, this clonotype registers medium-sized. The CDR3 spells CASSLVKKTNEKLFF. The chain combines TRBV18 with TRBJ1-4. Looked up from germline, CDR1 is KGHSH and CDR2 is LQKENI. This CDR3 comprises 15 residues.

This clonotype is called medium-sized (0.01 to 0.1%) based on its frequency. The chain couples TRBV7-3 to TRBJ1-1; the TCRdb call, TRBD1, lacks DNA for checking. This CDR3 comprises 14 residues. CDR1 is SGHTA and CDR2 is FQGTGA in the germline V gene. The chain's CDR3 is CASSLTGQGRTAFF.